This record concerns one T cell receptor beta chain sequence. Original processing notes: Nucleated cell counts were estimated from reference gene primer amplification. Sequencing used immunoSEQ multiplex PCR; TCRdb keeps in-frame clones, though not all of them. V, J and clone size derive from that table, while D and trimming were established from the DNA sequence. The sample has more than 75,000 clones, 70% to 85% seen once; the top ten hold about 25%. These data belong to a study of blood T cell repertoires in COVID-19. The overall study: The United States, Italy and Spain supplied acute and convalescent COVID-19 samples. T cells, B-cell-depleted T cells, or PBMCs provided the cDNA or gDNA that served as material.

Between the trimmed V and J ends, which lost 0 bases and 7 bases, there was a span of 22 bases. CDR1 and CDR2 from the germline V gene are LNHNV and YYDKDF (reference sequence). This CDR3 contains 18 residues. Specimen: peripheral blood. The chain couples TRBV15 to TRBJ1-5; a possible D gene is TRBD1 (6 bases). The clonotype comes from a man aged 60 to 75 with acute or convalescent COVID-19. The CDR3 DNA reads TGTGCCACCAGCAGAGAGGGAACCTTGGACAGAGATTTCCAGCCCCAGCATTTT. Translation gives CATSREGTLDRDFQPQHF.